A single sample gave rise to the 31 T cell receptor beta chains below, sequenced in a study of metastatic and nonmetastatic thyroid tumors (dated by TCRdb to about 2020). The library was obtained by PCR. Instrument used: Illumina HiSeq 4000. In-frame beta chains were kept once TCRdb had trimmed the public reads at Q25 with fastp and called clones with MiXCR. For this sample there are approximately 42,000 clones; roughly a quarter appear just once. Roughly 15% of the sample rests with the top ten. No patient had received any treatment before thyroid surgery. The sample consisted of tumor tissue. Source of these receptors: a female donor with papillary thyroid cancer or a benign thyroid nodule (not recorded which). Some clones in this sample may be carry-over from other donors' samples.

Concerning this clone: A much larger clone differs from this one at a single base, so this may be a read error. The chain is built from TRBV20-1 and TRBJ2-3, with no clear D. Germline CDR1 and CDR2: DFQATT and SNEGSKA (reference sequence). CDR3 length: 11 amino acids. CDR3 amino acids: CSSRIEDTQYF. The CDR3 DNA reads TGCAGTTCTAGAATTGAAGATACGCAGTATTTT.

The chain couples TRBV4-2 to TRBJ2-6; 7 nucleotides agree with TRBD1. The CDR3 extends over 17 amino acids. V trimming: 5 bases; J trimming: 3 bases; junction bases outside the gene matches: 10. Looked up from germline, CDR1 is LGHNA and CDR2 is YNFKEQ. CDR3: CASSAHSGGSGANVLTF. CDR3 nucleotide sequence: TGTGCCAGCAGCGCCCATTCAGGGGGAAGTGGGGCCAACGTCCTGACTTTC.

This clone came up a few times. The chain couples TRBV5-1 to TRBJ1-3; 7 positions agree with TRBD1. The junction had 3 bases not matched to a gene; V was cut back by 3 bases and J by 0 bases. The CDR3 covers 15 residues. CDR1 is SGHRS, CDR2 YFSETQ, per germline. The CDR3 coding sequence is TGCGCCAGCAGCTGGGACAGCAACTCTGGAAACACCATATATTTT. Translation gives CASSWDSNSGNTIYF. The entire variable domain, with the rest obtained from reference TRBV5-1 and TRBJ1-3, is as follows: KAGVTQTPRYLIKTRGQQVTLSCSPISGHRSVSWYQQTPGQGLQFLFEYFSETQRNKGNFPGRFSGRQFSNSRSEMNVSTLELGDSALYLCASSWDSNSGNTIYFGEGSWLTVV.

This clone was counted once. The chain employs TRBV5-1 and TRBJ2-5; D gene unclear. Germline V lookup: CDR1 SGHRS, CDR2 YFSETQ. CDR3 length: 12 amino acids. V was clipped by 5 bases and J by 0 bases, with 5 bases between them. CDR3 bases: TGCGCCAGCAGGAGGTACCAAGAGACCCAGTACTTC. This gives the protein CASRRYQETQYF.

This clone came up many times. The chain joins TRBV11-1 to TRBJ2-7; 8 bases agree with TRBD2. V dropped 5 bases and J dropped 1; count of bases not matched to a gene: 13. Per the germline V gene, CDR1 is SGHAT and CDR2 is FQDESV (reference sequence). The CDR3 sequence is 17 residues long. Written as DNA, the CDR3 is TGTGCCAGCAGCCAACCCGGGAGGGGGGCCGTTTCCTACGAGCAGTACTTC. It is translated as CASSQPGRGAVSYEQYF.

This clone was found a few times. The chain joins TRBV11-1 to TRBJ2-7, with D possibly being TRBD1 or TRBD2 (5 bases each). Germline values: CDR1 SGHAT, CDR2 FQDESV (reference sequence). The CDR3 spans 14 residues. V was clipped by 5 bases and J by 4 bases, with 15 bases between them. CDR3 in DNA: TGTGCCAGCAGCATGGGGACGGTAGGGTACGAGCAGTACTTC. Translated: CASSMGTVGYEQYF.

This clone was recorded many times. CDR3 DNA: TGTGCCAGCAGTGCACAGAGCTCTGGGGCCAACGTCCTGACTTTC. Translation gives CASSAQSSGANVLTF. This chain joins TRBV6-1 and TRBJ2-6; D not resolved. The CDR3 length is 15 residues. Trimming shortened V by 4 bases and J by 0 bases, and 7 bases separated the two germline ends. CDR1 is MNHNS, CDR2 SASEGT, per germline.

The table lists this clone with many counts. A junction boundary mismatches the germline segment, possibly from a read error. The chain joins TRBV5-8 to TRBJ1-2, with 7 bases identical to TRBD1. Germline CDR1 SGHTS, CDR2 YDEGEE. The CDR3 covers 13 residues. The chain's CDR3 is CASRLGRGLSYTF. The DNA for the CDR3 is TGTGCCAGCAGATTGGGCAGGGGGTTAAGCTACACCTTC.

This clone came up a few times. This sequence joins TRBV30 and TRBJ2-7; 13 bases are a match to TRBD2. CDR3 length equals 14 residues. V was pared by 3 bases and J by 3 bases, with 2 bases of the junction left unmatched. Germline V CDR1 and CDR2: GTSNPN, SVGIG (reference sequence). CDR3 DNA: TGTGCCTGGAGCGGGACTAGCGGGGTCTACGAGCAGTACTTC. It translates to CAWSGTSGVYEQYF.

There are many counts of this clone. This same CDR3 is encoded by further DNA sequences in the sample. The rearrangement joins TRBV19 to TRBJ1-5; D gene ambiguous. The CDR3 consists of 14 residues. V lost 2 bases and J 1 base, leaving 6 bases between the germline ends. Germline CDR1 LNHDA, CDR2 SQIVND (reference sequence). CDR3 in DNA: TGTGCCAGTAGTATATATGGGAGCAATCAGCCCCAGCATTTT. Its translation: CASSIYGSNQPQHF. The full variable domain, rest sourced from reference TRBV19 and TRBJ1-5, is DGGITQSPKYLFRKEGQNVTLSCEQNLNHDAMYWYRQDPGQGLRLIYYSQIVNDFQKGDIAEGYSVSREKKESFPLTVTSAQKNPTAFYLCASSIYGSNQPQHFGDGTRLSIL.

This clone was recorded many times. Other DNA sequences from this sample encode an identical CDR3 as well. CDR3 region: CASSDPRYRDTEAFF. For the CDR3, the DNA is TGTGCCAGCAGCGACCCCCGATACAGAGACACTGAAGCTTTCTTT. V gene TRBV5-6 combines with J gene TRBJ1-1; D gene uncertain. Trimming took 4 bases from V and 3 from J, leaving 16 bases between them. The CDR3 spans 15 residues. Germline-derived CDR1 and CDR2 are SGHDT and YYEEEE.

CDR3 sequence reads: CASSLLGGRNTGELFF. The CDR3 nucleotides are TGCGCCAGCAGCTTGTTGGGCGGGAGAAACACCGGGGAGCTGTTTTTT. The chain recombines TRBV5-1 with TRBJ2-2; TRBD2 aligns across 7 bases. V dropped 1 base and J dropped 2; count of bases not matched to a gene: 5. CDR3 length: 16 amino acids. CDR1 and CDR2 from the germline V gene are SGHRS and YFSETQ. Based on the CDR3 plus reference TRBV5-1 and TRBJ2-2, the full variable domain is KAGVTQTPRYLIKTRGQQVTLSCSPISGHRSVSWYQQTPGQGLQFLFEYFSETQRNKGNFPGRFSGRQFSNSRSEMNVSTLELGDSALYLCASSLLGGRNTGELFFGEGSRLTVL.

At least ten counts were recorded for this clone. The chain has TRBV3-1 and TRBJ2-3; perhaps TRBD2 as D (6 bases). Per the germline V gene, CDR1 is LGHDT and CDR2 is YNNKEL (reference sequence). The ends were cut back, 0 bases at V and 5 bases at J, with 15 bases in the middle. The CDR3 runs to 16 residues. CDR3 bases: TGTGCCAGCAGCCAAGATGGTGCGGGAACGGGAGATACGCAGTATTTT. Translated: CASSQDGAGTGDTQYF.

V gene TRBV9 combines with J gene TRBJ2-1; D tentatively fits TRBD1 or TRBD2 (5 bases each). With 0 bases removed from V and 4 bases from J, the gap between germline ends came to 11 bases. This CDR3 is 15 amino acids long. Germline assignment: CDR1 SGDLS and CDR2 YYNGEE. Here the CDR3 reads CASSVDLGRYNEQFF. In nucleotides, the CDR3 is TGTGCCAGCAGCGTAGATTTGGGACGGTACAATGAGCAGTTCTTC.

This clone occurred a few times. This rearrangement joins TRBV20-1 to TRBJ1-6, with 7 bases lining up with TRBD1. With V trimmed by 6 bases and J by 4 bases, 3 bases remained unmatched. Germline CDR1 and CDR2: DFQATT and SNEGSKA (reference sequence). The CDR3 has 13 amino acids. The CDR3: CSAWDRYNSPLHF. CDR3 sequence (DNA): TGCAGTGCGTGGGACAGATATAATTCACCCCTCCACTTT.

This rearrangement joins TRBV20-1 to TRBJ1-6; no definite D call. Germline assignment: CDR1 DFQATT and CDR2 SNEGSKA (reference sequence). V lost 1 base, J lost 15 bases, and 16 bases lay in between. CDR3 length: 13 residues. The CDR3 nucleotides are TGCAGTGCTAGAGTGGCAGGCCAACGGCACCTCCACTTT. It codes for CSARVAGQRHLHF.

This clone came up many times. A much larger clone lies a single base off, so this may be a read error. CDR3 sequence: CATSRGRDDEKLFF. The DNA for the CDR3 is TGTGCCACCAGCAGGGGGAGGGATGATGAAAAACTGTTTTTT. This chain connects TRBV15 to TRBJ1-4; D is undetermined. This CDR3 is 14 amino acids long. Germline lookup yields CDR1 LNHNV and CDR2 YYDKDF (reference sequence). Trimming took 3 bases from V and 6 from J, leaving 11 bases between them.

V usage is TRBV20-1 and J usage is TRBJ1-2, with 7 bases that match TRBD1. Unmatched junction bases numbered 10, after V lost 0 bases and J lost 0 bases. The CDR3 is 17 residues long. The V gene's germline CDR1 is DFQATT and CDR2 SNEGSKA (reference sequence). The CDR3 DNA reads TGCAGTGCTAGAGATCCCGGTCCGACAGGGACTAACTATGGCTACACCTTC. Encoded protein: CSARDPGPTGTNYGYTF.

Remarks on this clone: A clone one base away is much larger, so this may be a read error. This chain connects TRBV20-1 to TRBJ2-3; weak D call: TRBD1 (5 bases). The V gene lost 2 bases and the J gene lost 7 bases, with 10 bases spanning the gap. Germline V gene sequence: CDR1 DFQATT, CDR2 SNEGSKA (reference sequence). This CDR3 spans 12 amino acids. As DNA, the CDR3 is TGCAGTGCTAGACAGGGATCAAATACGCAGTATTTT. It codes for CSARQGSNTQYF.

The table lists this clone with a few counts. Given a much more abundant clone one base away, this may be a read error. This chain links TRBV7-6 with TRBJ2-6; no definite D call. Germline CDR1 and CDR2: SGHVS and FNYEAQ. CDR3 length: 16 residues. The CDR3 DNA sequence: TGTGCCAGCAGCCGAGAAAGACACTCTGGGTCCAACGTCCTGACTTTC. The encoded protein is CASSRERHSGSNVLTF.

This clone has a handful of counts. The chain employs TRBV6-1 and TRBJ2-7; the D gene is possibly TRBD2 (7 bases). The CDR3 has 13 residues. CDR1 is MNHNS and CDR2 is SASEGT in the germline V gene. The V and J ends lost 7 bases and 6 bases respectively, with 16 bases between them. The CDR3 protein is CASTPRGGREQYF. Written as DNA, the CDR3 is TGTGCCAGCACCCCAAGGGGGGGCCGCGAGCAGTACTTC.

This chain joins TRBV20-1 and TRBJ2-5; 13 nucleotides align to TRBD2. Per the germline V gene, CDR1 is DFQATT and CDR2 is SNEGSKA (reference sequence). CDR3 length: 14 residues. J gave up 5 bases and V 5 bases, and 5 bases lay outside the gene matches. In nucleotides, the CDR3 is TGCAGTGCTCTCACTAGCGGGAGGGTCGAGACCCAGTACTTC. Its translation: CSALTSGRVETQYF.

This chain connects TRBV6-5 to TRBJ1-1; possibly TRBD1 for D (5 bases). Trimming removed 2 bases from V and 1 base from J, with 11 bases in between. Germline V lookup: CDR1 MNHEY, CDR2 SVGAGI. The CDR3 has 15 amino acids. The CDR3 loop reads CASSYGWGRNTEAFF. The CDR3 nucleotides read TGTGCCAGCAGTTACGGATGGGGCAGGAACACTGAAGCTTTCTTT.

This clone was detected only a few times. V usage is TRBV12-3 or TRBV12-4 and J usage is TRBJ2-3; the D gene could be TRBD1 or TRBD2 (5 bases each). V lost 4 bases, J lost 5 bases, and 13 bases lay in between. The CDR3 consists of 14 residues. The CDR3: CASSSARGGDTQYF. For the CDR3, the DNA is TGTGCCAGCAGTTCAGCGCGTGGGGGAGATACGCAGTATTTT.

The chain joins TRBV6-1 to TRBJ2-1; TRBD2 matches at 8 bases. CDR1 is MNHNS, CDR2 SASEGT, per germline. The CDR3 has 18 residues. The V gene end was trimmed by 1 base and the J gene end by 4 bases; junction bases not matched to a gene: 12. CDR3 nucleotides: TGTGCCAGCAGTGAAGTTCCGGTGGGTAGCGGGATATACAATGAGCAGTTCTTC. Encoded protein: CASSEVPVGSGIYNEQFF.

V usage is TRBV10-3 and J usage is TRBJ2-7; 7 bases align to TRBD2. The CDR3 has 15 amino acids. The germline CDR1 and CDR2 sequences are ENHRY and SYGVKD. The V segment lost 3 bases and the J segment 3 bases; nucleotides outside the gene matches: 8. CDR3 residues: CAISDPGLSNYEQYF. The CDR3 DNA follows: TGTGCCATCAGTGACCCGGGACTATCTAACTACGAGCAGTACTTC.

Details on this clone: Possible read error: a much larger clone is one base away. The chain is built from TRBV20-1 and TRBJ2-2; D perhaps matches TRBD2 (5 bases). V was trimmed by 7 bases and J by 2 bases, leaving 14 bases between them. The CDR3 loop spans 14 amino acids. Germline CDR1 and CDR2: DFQATT and SNEGSKA (reference sequence). CDR3 loop: CSVPGRSNTGELFF. The DNA of the CDR3 is TGCAGTGTTCCTGGGAGATCAAACACCGGGGAGCTGTTTTTT.

The V and J genes are TRBV5-1 and TRBJ1-1; D gene unclear. V shed 0 bases and J shed 7 bases, with 4 bases lying between them. The CDR3 contains 11 residues. Germline-derived CDR1 and CDR2 are SGHRS and YFSETQ. Here the CDR3 reads CASSLDSEAFF. DNA for the CDR3: TGCGCCAGCAGCTTGGACAGTGAAGCTTTCTTT.

The V call is TRBV20-1, the J call TRBJ2-1; 16 bases align to TRBD2. The CDR3 contains 17 residues. Trimming cost V 6 bases and J 0 bases; bases outside gene matches: 5. In germline, CDR1 is DFQATT, CDR2 SNEGSKA (reference sequence). In DNA, the CDR3 is TGCAGTGCGATCGGGACTAGCGGGAGGGTCTCCTACAATGAGCAGTTCTTC. As protein: CSAIGTSGRVSYNEQFF.

As to this clone: This likely comes from a read error, as the CDR3 has no conserved phenylalanine or tryptophan at its end. V and J are TRBV5-1 and TRBJ1-6; 7 positions agree with TRBD1. The V gene end was trimmed by 6 bases and the J gene end by 8 bases; junction bases not matched to a gene: 20. The germline V gene encodes CDR1 SGHRS and CDR2 YFSETQ. The CDR3 length is 18 residues. The CDR3 nucleotides are TGCGCCAGCATCCCGCAGGGGACAGTGACGTTTCAGGATTCACCCCTCCACCTT. This sequence encodes CASIPQGTVTFQDSPLHL.

This rearrangement joins TRBV20-1 to TRBJ2-7; no clear D gene. This CDR3 has 15 amino acids. V gave up 0 bases and J gave up 0 bases, with 12 bases separating them. Germline CDR1 is DFQATT and CDR2 is SNEGSKA (reference sequence). CDR3 in DNA: TGCAGTGCTAGAGACGGACGCCTAAGCTCCTACGAGCAGTACTTC. Amino acid sequence: CSARDGRLSSYEQYF.